Following are 2 T cell receptor beta chains from one sample sequenced in a study of Graves' ophthalmopathy and Graves' hyperthyroidism. TCR beta CDR3 regions were amplified from RNA transcripts. Second-round multiplex PCR came after first-round RT-PCR with HTBI primers. TCRdb re-called the multiplex PCR reads with MiXCR, one entry per CDR3 protein. Here the sample spans around 1,000,000 distinct CDR3 sequences, about 40% being singletons. Sequences were obtained from peripheral blood or thyroid tissue (not recorded which). The origin of the receptors is an adult man with Graves' hyperthyroidism.

A few counts support this clonotype. The chain links TRBV12-5 to TRBJ2-7, with a tentative D call TRBD1 (6 bases). The CDR3 contains 17 residues. Trimming left V 5 bases short and J 0 bases short, with 20 bases between. The germline V gene has CDR1 LGHNT and CDR2 FRNRAP. For the CDR3, the DNA is TGTGCTAGTGGTCTACGATTGGACAGACTAAGCTCCTACGAGCAGTACTTC. This sequence encodes CASGLRLDRLSSYEQYF.

This sequence joins TRBV5-5 and TRBJ2-7; possible D gene TRBD2, 6 bases. The CDR3 has 14 amino acids. V gave up 4 bases and J gave up 5 bases, with 16 bases separating them. The V gene's germline CDR1 is SGHKS and CDR2 YYEKEE (reference sequence). The CDR3 reads CASSGIGRSHEQYF. The DNA for the CDR3 is TGTGCCAGCAGCGGGATCGGGAGATCCCACGAGCAGTACTTC.